Following are 22 T cell receptor beta chains from one sample sequenced in a study of blood T cell repertoires in COVID-19. The repertoire was sequenced with immunoSEQ multiplex PCR; TCRdb's copy has only in-frame clones and lacks some. The data show 70,000 to 95,000 clones, roughly 80% seen once. Sequencing input: peripheral blood. The source is a middle-aged woman with active or convalescent COVID-19.

V is TRBV7-8 and J is TRBJ1-6; TRBD1 matches at 7 bases. The CDR3 has 15 residues. Germline V gives CDR1 SGHVS, CDR2 FQNEAQ. J gave up 7 bases and V 4 bases, and 7 bases lay outside the gene matches. This CDR3 reads CASSSTTGLNSPLHF. CDR3 nucleotide sequence: TGTGCCAGCAGCTCGACGACAGGGCTCAATTCACCCCTCCACTTT.

This rearrangement joins TRBV19 to TRBJ2-5, with TRBD1 matching over 10 bases. With 10 bases clipped from V and 5 bases from J, the junction kept 4 bases outside the gene matches. Germline loops: CDR1 LNHDA, CDR2 SQIVND (reference sequence). The CDR3 is 12 amino acids. The CDR3 DNA sequence: TGTGCCACAGGACAGGGGGAGGAGACCCAGTACTTC. It specifies CATGQGEETQYF.

The chain carries TRBV5-1 and TRBJ2-3; 7 nucleotides agree with TRBD1. The V segment lost 5 bases and the J segment 0 bases; nucleotides outside the gene matches: 6. CDR3 length equals 15 residues. The germline V gene encodes CDR1 SGHRS and CDR2 YFSETQ. Here the CDR3 reads CASSPPGQSTDTQYF. CDR3 DNA sequence: TGCGCCAGCAGTCCTCCGGGACAGAGCACAGATACGCAGTATTTT. Complete variable domain (other parts from reference TRBV5-1 and TRBJ2-3): KAGVTQTPRYLIKTRGQQVTLSCSPISGHRSVSWYQQTPGQGLQFLFEYFSETQRNKGNFPGRFSGRQFSNSRSEMNVSTLELGDSALYLCASSPPGQSTDTQYFGPGTRLTVL.

CDR3 amino acids: CASSNRGQVGIKLFF. The CDR3 DNA sequence: TGTGCCAGTAGTAACAGAGGGCAGGTTGGGATTAAACTGTTTTTT. The chain combines TRBV19 with TRBJ1-4; unclear D gene. V was cut by 4 bases and J by 11 bases, with 20 bases left in between. Germline CDR1 LNHDA, CDR2 SQIVND (reference sequence). CDR3 length equals 15 residues.

V usage is TRBV18 and J usage is TRBJ1-1, with 7 bases lining up with TRBD1. After removal of 1 base from V and 4 bases from J, the junction contained 6 bases not matched to a gene. The CDR3 is 15 residues long. Germline loops: CDR1 KGHSH, CDR2 LQKENI. CDR3 in DNA: TGTGCCAGCTCACCACAACAGGGGATAGGCACTGAAGCTTTCTTT. Residues: CASSPQQGIGTEAFF.

This chain uses TRBV11-3 with TRBJ2-3; TRBD2 agrees at 9 bases. Germline V lookup: CDR1 SGHNT, CDR2 YENEEA. The length of the CDR3 is 18 residues. With V trimmed by 1 base and J by 1 base, 9 bases remained unmatched. The CDR3 region has the DNA TGTGCCAGCAGCTTAGGGGTCGGGGCTAGCGGGGGCACAGATACGCAGTATTTT. It specifies CASSLGVGASGGTDTQYF.

This clone was detected only once. This rearrangement joins TRBV7-9 to TRBJ1-1; D ambiguous. The germline V and J ends were trimmed by 1 base and 4 bases, with 4 bases remaining between them. CDR1 is SEHNR and CDR2 is FQNEAQ in the germline V gene (reference sequence). CDR3 size: 12 residues. The CDR3, as DNA: TGTGCCAGCAGCTTAGGGGCCACTGAAGCTTTCTTT. Its protein product is CASSLGATEAFF.

This clone occurred many times. The chain employs TRBV27 and TRBJ2-3; TRBD2 matches at 10 bases. The CDR3 spans 17 residues. Per germline, CDR1 MNHEY and CDR2 SMNVEV (reference sequence). V dropped 4 bases and J dropped 0; count of bases not matched to a gene: 7. The CDR3, as DNA: TGTGCCAGCAGTTCACGACTAGCGGGTCTTAGCACAGATACGCAGTATTTT. Translation gives CASSSRLAGLSTDTQYF.

V is TRBV12-3 or TRBV12-4 and J is TRBJ1-5, with 8 positions matching TRBD1. The V segment lost 6 bases and the J segment 7 bases; nucleotides outside the gene matches: 5. CDR3 length: 13 residues. The CDR3, as DNA: TGTGCCAGCAGAGACAGGGGATTACAGCCCCAGCATTTT. This sequence encodes CASRDRGLQPQHF.

The V call is TRBV7-9, the J call TRBJ1-2; maybe TRBD1 (5 bases). Germline V CDR1 and CDR2: SEHNR, FQNEAQ (reference sequence). Trimming took off 5 bases at V and 4 bases at J, with 14 bases between the two ends. CDR3 length equals 14 residues. The CDR3 bases are TGTGCCAGCAGCCTCCAGGGCCCCGGCTATGGCTACACCTTC. Translated: CASSLQGPGYGYTF.

The chain has TRBV4-3 and TRBJ1-1; D gene ambiguous. V lost 0 bases and J 3 bases, leaving 11 bases between the germline ends. This CDR3 is 15 amino acids long. CDR1 LGHNA and CDR2 YSLEER come from the germline V gene. CDR3 sequence reads: CASSQDFITDTEAFF. The CDR3 nucleotides are TGCGCCAGCAGCCAAGATTTCATCACGGACACTGAAGCTTTCTTT.

V is TRBV11-3 and J is TRBJ2-5; D perhaps matches TRBD2 (5 bases). The CDR3 covers 16 residues. V lost 0 bases and J 0 bases, leaving 11 bases between the germline ends. CDR1 and CDR2 from the germline V gene are SGHNT and YENEEA. CDR3 sequence reads: CASSLDAGLYQETQYF. The CDR3 region has the DNA TGTGCCAGCAGCTTAGACGCGGGCCTGTACCAAGAGACCCAGTACTTC.

The V and J genes are TRBV5-4 and TRBJ2-2; 7 bases align to TRBD2. The CDR3 runs to 17 residues. The ends lost 4 bases at V and 5 bases at J; junction bases unmatched: 14. CDR1 and CDR2 from the germline V gene are SGHNT and YYREEE (reference sequence). CDR3 nucleotides: TGTGCCAGCAGCCCCCCGGGAGGAGGGAGGGCGACCGGGGAGCTGTTTTTT. It codes for CASSPPGGGRATGELFF.

The chain combines TRBV5-1 with TRBJ1-1, with 8 bases lining up with TRBD1. The length of the CDR3 is 18 residues. J lost 1 base, V lost 5 bases, and 16 bases had no gene match. In germline, CDR1 is SGHRS, CDR2 YFSETQ. As DNA, the CDR3 is TGCGCCAGCAGACCTTCCGGGACAGGCAGACGGGAGAACACTGAAGCTTTCTTT. Translated: CASRPSGTGRRENTEAFF.

The chain carries TRBV5-1 and TRBJ1-2; 7 nucleotides match TRBD1. CDR1 is SGHRS, CDR2 YFSETQ, per germline. J gave up 6 bases and V 0 bases, and 2 bases lay outside the gene matches. This CDR3 spans 13 amino acids. The CDR3 sequence: CASSLDRGNGYTF. The CDR3 nucleotides read TGCGCCAGCAGCTTGGACAGGGGTAATGGCTACACCTTC.

This chain connects TRBV28 to TRBJ2-7; possible D gene TRBD1, 5 bases. Germline V gives CDR1 MDHEN, CDR2 SYDVKM. V was pared by 6 bases and J by 7 bases, with 13 bases between. There are 12 residues in the CDR3. CDR3 DNA sequence: TGTGCCAGCAGCCCCACAGGTGTGGAGCAGTACTTC. This codes for CASSPTGVEQYF.

This sequence joins TRBV4-1 and TRBJ1-3; D gene ambiguous. Germline V CDR1 and CDR2: MGHRA, YSYEKL. The CDR3 totals 15 residues. V was cut by 0 bases and J by 0 bases, with 6 bases left in between. CDR3 in DNA: TGCGCCAGCAGCCAAGACGGGAACTCTGGAAACACCATATATTTT. Translation gives CASSQDGNSGNTIYF.

CDR3 residues: CASSQVRAGGYTF. DNA of the CDR3: TGTGCCAGCAGCCAAGTGAGGGCGGGTGGCTACACCTTC. The chain has TRBV3-1 (or the pseudogene TRBV3-2) and TRBJ1-2, with no clear D. This CDR3 comprises 13 residues. V lost 1 base to trimming and J lost 7 bases, with 10 bases between them. Germline CDR1 is LGHDT and CDR2 is YNNKEL (reference sequence).

The J gene is TRBJ1-4, the V gene TRBV2; 7 bases agree with TRBD1. V trimming: 11 bases; J trimming: 3 bases; junction bases outside the gene matches: 3. Germline V lookup: CDR1 SNHLY, CDR2 FYNNEI. The CDR3 length is 12 residues. CDR3 amino acids: CASTGSNEKLFF. The CDR3 nucleotides read TGTGCCTCGACAGGGTCTAATGAAAAACTGTTTTTT.

V usage is TRBV2 and J usage is TRBJ2-5, with 8 bases aligning to TRBD2. The junction had 5 bases not matched to a gene; V was cut back by 7 bases and J by 1 base. This CDR3 spans 14 amino acids. Germline values: CDR1 SNHLY, CDR2 FYNNEI. CDR3 in DNA: TGTGCCAGCAAAGCGGGGGTGGGCCAAGAGACCCAGTACTTC. It is translated as CASKAGVGQETQYF.

V is TRBV11-3 and J is TRBJ2-1, with a possible D match to TRBD1 (5 bases). Germline lookup yields CDR1 SGHNT and CDR2 YENEEA. The CDR3 contains 16 residues. V lost 1 base to trimming and J lost 0 bases, with 10 bases between them. The CDR3, as DNA: TGTGCCAGCAGCTTAGGTGACAGATCCTCCTACAATGAGCAGTTCTTC. This encodes CASSLGDRSSYNEQFF. The full variable domain, with the rest looked up from reference TRBV11-3 and TRBJ2-1, is EAGVVQSPRYKIIEKKQPVAFWCNPISGHNTLYWYLQNLGQGPELLIRYENEEAVDDSQLPKDRFSAERLKGVDSTLKIQPAELGDSAVYLCASSLGDRSSYNEQFFGPGTRLTVL.

This clone appeared a single time. Additional DNA sequences in this sample encode the identical CDR3. This rearrangement joins TRBV11-2 to TRBJ2-7; a possible D gene is TRBD2 (5 bases). Trimming shortened V by 1 base and J by 3 bases, and 13 bases separated the two germline ends. This CDR3 contains 15 residues. Germline CDR1 reads SGHAT; CDR2 reads FQNNGV. The CDR3 DNA sequence: TGTGCCAGCAGCTTAGGGGGAGTCAGCCTCTACGAGCAGTACTTC. This translates into CASSLGGVSLYEQYF. The full variable domain, in which reference TRBV11-2 and TRBJ2-7 provide the parts outside the CDR3, is EAGVAQSPRYKIIEKRQSVAFWCNPISGHATLYWYQQILGQGPKLLIQFQNNGVVDDSQLPKDRFSAERLKGVDSTLKIQPAKLEDSAVYLCASSLGGVSLYEQYFGPGTRLTVT.